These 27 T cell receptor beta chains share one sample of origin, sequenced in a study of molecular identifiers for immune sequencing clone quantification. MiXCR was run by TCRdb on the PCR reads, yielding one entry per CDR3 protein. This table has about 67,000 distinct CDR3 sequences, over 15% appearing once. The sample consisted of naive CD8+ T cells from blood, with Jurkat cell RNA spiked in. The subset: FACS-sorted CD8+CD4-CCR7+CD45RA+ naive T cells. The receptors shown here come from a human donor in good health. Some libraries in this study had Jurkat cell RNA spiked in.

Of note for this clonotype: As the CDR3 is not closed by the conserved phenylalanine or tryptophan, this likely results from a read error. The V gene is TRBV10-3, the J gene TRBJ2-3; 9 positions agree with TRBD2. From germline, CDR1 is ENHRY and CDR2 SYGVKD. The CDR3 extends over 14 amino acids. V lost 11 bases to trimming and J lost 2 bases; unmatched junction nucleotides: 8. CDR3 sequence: CARLGTSPTDTQYL. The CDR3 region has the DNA TGTGCCCGGCTGGGGACTAGCCCCACAGATACGCAGTATTTG.

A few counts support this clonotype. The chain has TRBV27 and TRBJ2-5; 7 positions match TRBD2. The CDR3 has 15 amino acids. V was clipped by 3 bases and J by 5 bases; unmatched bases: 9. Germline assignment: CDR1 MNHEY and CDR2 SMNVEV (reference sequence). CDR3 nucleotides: TGTGCCAGCAGTTTCATCGCGGGAGTATCTGAGACCCAGTACTTC. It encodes CASSFIAGVSETQYF.

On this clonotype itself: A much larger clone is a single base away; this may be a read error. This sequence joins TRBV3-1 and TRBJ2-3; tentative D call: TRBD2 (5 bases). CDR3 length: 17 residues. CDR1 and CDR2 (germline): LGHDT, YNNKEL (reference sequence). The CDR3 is CACSPARDYVGTDTQYF. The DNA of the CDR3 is TGTGCCTGCAGCCCGGCGCGAGACTATGTCGGCACAGATACGCAGTATTTT.

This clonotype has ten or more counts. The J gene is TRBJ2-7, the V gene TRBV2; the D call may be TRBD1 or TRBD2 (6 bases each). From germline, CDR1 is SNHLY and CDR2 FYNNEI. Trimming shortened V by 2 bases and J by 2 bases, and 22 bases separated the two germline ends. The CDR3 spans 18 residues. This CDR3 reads CASSEMGRDTEAAYEQYF. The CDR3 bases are TGTGCCAGCAGTGAAATGGGGCGGGACACCGAGGCAGCCTACGAGCAGTACTTC.

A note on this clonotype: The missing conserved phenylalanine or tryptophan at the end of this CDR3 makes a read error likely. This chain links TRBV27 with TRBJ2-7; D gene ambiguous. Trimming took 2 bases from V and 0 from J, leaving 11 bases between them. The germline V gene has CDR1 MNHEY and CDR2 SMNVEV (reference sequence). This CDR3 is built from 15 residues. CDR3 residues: CASSLPGLSSYEQYS. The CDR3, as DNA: TGTGCCAGCAGTTTACCTGGGTTGAGCTCCTACGAGCAGTACTCC.

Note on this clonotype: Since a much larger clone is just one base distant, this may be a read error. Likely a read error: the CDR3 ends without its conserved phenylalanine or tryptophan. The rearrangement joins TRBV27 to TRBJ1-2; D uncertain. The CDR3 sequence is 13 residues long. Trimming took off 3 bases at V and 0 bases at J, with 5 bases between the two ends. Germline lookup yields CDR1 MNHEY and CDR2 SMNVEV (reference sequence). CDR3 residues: CASSFTANYGYTL. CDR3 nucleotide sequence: TGTGCCAGCAGTTTTACCGCTAACTATGGCTACACCCTC.

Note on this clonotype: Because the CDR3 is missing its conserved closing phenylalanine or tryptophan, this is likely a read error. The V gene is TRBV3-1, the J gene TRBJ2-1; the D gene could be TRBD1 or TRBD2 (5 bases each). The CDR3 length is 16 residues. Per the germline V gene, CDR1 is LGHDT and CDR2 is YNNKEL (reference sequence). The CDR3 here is CASSPGSSEGRWEQFS. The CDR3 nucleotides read TGTGCCAGTAGCCCTGGGAGCAGCGAGGGGCGCTGGGAGCAGTTCTCC.

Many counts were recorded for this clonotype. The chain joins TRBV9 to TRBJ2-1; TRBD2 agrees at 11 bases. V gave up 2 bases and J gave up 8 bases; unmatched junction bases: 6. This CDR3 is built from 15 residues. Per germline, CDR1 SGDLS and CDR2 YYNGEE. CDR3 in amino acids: CASSVTSGMGHEQFF. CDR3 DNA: TGTGCCAGCAGCGTGACTAGCGGGATGGGGCATGAGCAGTTCTTC.

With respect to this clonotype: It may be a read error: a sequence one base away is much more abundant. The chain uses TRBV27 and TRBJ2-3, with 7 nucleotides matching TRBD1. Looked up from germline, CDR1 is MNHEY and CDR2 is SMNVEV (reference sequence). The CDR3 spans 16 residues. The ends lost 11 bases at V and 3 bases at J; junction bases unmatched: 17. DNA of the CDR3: TGTGCCGCTACCCGAAAGGGGGCTTCTACGACAGATACGCAGTATTTT. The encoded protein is CAATRKGASTTDTQYF.

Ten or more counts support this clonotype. The chain's CDR3 is CASKGLAEPVQETQYF. The CDR3 DNA follows: TGTGCCAGCAAGGGGTTAGCGGAGCCCGTCCAAGAGACCCAGTACTTC. The V call is TRBV6-5, the J call TRBJ2-5, with D tentatively TRBD2 (6 bases). The CDR3 consists of 16 residues. The germline V and J ends were trimmed by 7 bases and 1 base, with 19 bases remaining between them. Germline V lookup: CDR1 MNHEY, CDR2 SVGAGI.

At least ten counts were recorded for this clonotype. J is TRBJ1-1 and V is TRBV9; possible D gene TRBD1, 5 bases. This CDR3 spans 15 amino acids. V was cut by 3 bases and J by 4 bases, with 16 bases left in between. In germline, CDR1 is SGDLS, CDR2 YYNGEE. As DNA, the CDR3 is TGTGCCAGCAGCGGCGGGGGACCCGGCGGCACTGAAGCTTTCTTT. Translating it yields CASSGGGPGGTEAFF.

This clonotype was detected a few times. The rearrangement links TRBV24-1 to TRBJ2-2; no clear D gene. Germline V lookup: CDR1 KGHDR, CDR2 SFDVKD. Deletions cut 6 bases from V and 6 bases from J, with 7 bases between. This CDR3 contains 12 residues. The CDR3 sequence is CATSTRAGELFF. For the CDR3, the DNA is TGTGCCACCAGTACACGGGCCGGGGAGCTGTTTTTT.

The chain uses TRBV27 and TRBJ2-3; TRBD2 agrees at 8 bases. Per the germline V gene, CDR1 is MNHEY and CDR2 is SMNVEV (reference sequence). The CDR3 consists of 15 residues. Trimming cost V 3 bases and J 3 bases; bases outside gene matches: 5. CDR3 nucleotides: TGTGCCAGCAGTTTTTTCGGGAGGGGGACAGATACGCAGTATTTT. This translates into CASSFFGRGTDTQYF.

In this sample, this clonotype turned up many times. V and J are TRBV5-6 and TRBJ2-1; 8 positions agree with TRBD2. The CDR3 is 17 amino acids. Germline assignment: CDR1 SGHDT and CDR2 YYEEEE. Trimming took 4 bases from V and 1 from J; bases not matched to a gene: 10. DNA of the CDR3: TGTGCCAGCAGCGGGGCCATAGCGGGGTCATCCTACAATGAGCAGTTCTTC. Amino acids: CASSGAIAGSSYNEQFF.

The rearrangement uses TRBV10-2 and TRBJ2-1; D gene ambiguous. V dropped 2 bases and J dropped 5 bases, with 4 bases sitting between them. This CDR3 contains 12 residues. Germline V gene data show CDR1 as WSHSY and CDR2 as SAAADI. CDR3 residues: CASSEMDNEQFF. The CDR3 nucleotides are TGCGCCAGCAGTGAGATGGACAATGAGCAGTTCTTC.

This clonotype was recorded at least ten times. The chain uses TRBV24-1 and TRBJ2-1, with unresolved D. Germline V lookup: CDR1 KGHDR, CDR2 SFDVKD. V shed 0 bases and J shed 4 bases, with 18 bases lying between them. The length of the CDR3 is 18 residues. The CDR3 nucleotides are TGTGCCACCAGTGATTTGGCCATAGGTAGTCCCAAATACAATGAGCAGTTCTTC. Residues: CATSDLAIGSPKYNEQFF.

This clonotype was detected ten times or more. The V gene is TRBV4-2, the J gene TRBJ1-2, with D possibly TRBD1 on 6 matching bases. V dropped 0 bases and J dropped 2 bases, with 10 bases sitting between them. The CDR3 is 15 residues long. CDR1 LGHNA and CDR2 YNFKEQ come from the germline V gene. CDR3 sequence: CASSQEAGTNYGYTF. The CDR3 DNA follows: TGTGCCAGCAGCCAAGAAGCAGGGACAAACTATGGCTACACCTTC.

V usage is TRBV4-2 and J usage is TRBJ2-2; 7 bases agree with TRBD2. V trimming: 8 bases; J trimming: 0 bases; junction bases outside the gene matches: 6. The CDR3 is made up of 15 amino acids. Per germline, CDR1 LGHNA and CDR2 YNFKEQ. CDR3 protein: CASEAGTTNTGELFF. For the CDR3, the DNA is TGTGCCAGCGAGGCCGGGACTACGAACACCGGGGAGCTGTTTTTT.

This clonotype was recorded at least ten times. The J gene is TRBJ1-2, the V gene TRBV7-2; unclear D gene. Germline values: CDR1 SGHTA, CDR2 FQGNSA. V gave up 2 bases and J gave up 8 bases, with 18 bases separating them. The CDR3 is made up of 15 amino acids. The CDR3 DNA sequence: TGTGCCAGCAGCTTATATTCGACGAAGCTGGAGGGCTACACCTTC. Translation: CASSLYSTKLEGYTF.

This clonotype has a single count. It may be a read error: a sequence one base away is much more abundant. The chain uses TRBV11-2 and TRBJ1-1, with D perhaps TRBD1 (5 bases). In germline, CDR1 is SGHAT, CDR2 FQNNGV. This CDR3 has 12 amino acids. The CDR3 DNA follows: TGTGCCAGCGGCTTAGGACAAGTGGGTTTCTTCTTT. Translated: CASGLGQVGFFF.

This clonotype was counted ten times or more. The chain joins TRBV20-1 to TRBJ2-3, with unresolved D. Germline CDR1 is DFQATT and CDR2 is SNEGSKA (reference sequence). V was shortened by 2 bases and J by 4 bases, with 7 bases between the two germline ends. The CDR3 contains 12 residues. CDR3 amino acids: CSARPAPDTQYF. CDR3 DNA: TGCAGTGCTAGACCGGCTCCAGATACGCAGTATTTT.

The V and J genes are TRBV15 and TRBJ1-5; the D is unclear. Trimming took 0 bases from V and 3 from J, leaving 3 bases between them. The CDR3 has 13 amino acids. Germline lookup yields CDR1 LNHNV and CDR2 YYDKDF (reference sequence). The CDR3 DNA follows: TGTGCCACCAGCAGAGATTACAATCAGCCCCAGCATTTT. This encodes CATSRDYNQPQHF.

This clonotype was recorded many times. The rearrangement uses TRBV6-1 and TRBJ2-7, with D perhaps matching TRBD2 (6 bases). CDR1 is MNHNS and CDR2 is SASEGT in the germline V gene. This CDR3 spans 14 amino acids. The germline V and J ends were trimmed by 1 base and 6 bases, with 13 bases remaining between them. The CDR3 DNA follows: TGTGCCAGCAGTGAAGTTCTCGGCGGGACCGAGCAGTACTTC. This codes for CASSEVLGGTEQYF.

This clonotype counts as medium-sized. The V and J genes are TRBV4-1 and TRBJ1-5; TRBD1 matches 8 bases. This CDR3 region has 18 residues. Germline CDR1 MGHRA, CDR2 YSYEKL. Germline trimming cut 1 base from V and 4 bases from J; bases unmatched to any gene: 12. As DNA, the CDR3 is TGCGCCAGCAGCCAAGTAGTGAGGGTCAGGGGGCGGAATCAGCCCCAGCATTTT. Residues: CASSQVVRVRGRNQPQHF.

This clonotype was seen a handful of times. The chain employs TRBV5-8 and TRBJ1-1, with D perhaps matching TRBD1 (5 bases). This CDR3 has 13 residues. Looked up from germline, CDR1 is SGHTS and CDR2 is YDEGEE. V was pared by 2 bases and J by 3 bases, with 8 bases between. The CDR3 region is CASSFGTDTEAFF. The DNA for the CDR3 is TGTGCCAGCAGCTTCGGGACGGACACTGAAGCTTTCTTT.

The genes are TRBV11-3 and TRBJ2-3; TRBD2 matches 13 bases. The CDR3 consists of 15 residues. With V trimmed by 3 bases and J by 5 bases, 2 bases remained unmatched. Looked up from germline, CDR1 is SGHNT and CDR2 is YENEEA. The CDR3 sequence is CASSLGLAGRDTQYF. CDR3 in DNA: TGTGCCAGCAGCTTGGGACTAGCGGGACGAGATACGCAGTATTTT.

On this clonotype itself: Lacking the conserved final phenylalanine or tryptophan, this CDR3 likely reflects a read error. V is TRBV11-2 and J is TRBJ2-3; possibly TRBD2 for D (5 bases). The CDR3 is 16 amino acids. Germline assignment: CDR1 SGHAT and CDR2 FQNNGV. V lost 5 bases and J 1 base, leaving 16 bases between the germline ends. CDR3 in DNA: TGTGCCAGCAGCCTAGTTCCTAGCCGTGGCACAGATACGCAGTATTTA. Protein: CASSLVPSRGTDTQYL.